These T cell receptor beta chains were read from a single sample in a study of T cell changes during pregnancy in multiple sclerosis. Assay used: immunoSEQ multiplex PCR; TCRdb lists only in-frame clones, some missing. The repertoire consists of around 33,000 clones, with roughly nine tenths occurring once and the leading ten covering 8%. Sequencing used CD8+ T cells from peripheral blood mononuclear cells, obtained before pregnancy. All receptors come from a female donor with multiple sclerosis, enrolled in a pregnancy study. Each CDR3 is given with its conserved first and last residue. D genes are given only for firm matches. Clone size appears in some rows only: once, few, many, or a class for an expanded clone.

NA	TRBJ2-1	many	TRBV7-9	CASSRSSGWDSDEQFF	TGTGCCAGCAGCCGGAGCTCAGGCTGGGACTCCGATGAGCAGTTCTTC
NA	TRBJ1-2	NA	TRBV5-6	CASSLDSFNYGYTF	TGTGCCAGCAGCTTGGACAGTTTTAACTATGGCTACACCTTC
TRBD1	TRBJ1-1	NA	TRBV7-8	CASSAGGSVEAFF	TGTGCCAGCAGCGCAGGGGGGTCAGTTGAAGCTTTCTTT
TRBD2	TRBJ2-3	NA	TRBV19	CASRLAGGADTQYF	TGTGCCAGTAGGTTAGCGGGGGGGGCAGATACGCAGTATTTT
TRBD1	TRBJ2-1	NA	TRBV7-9	CASSLMPGQGDPYNEQFF	TGTGCCAGCAGCTTAATGCCGGGACAGGGGGATCCCTACAATGAGCAGTTCTTC
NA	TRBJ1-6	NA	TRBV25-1	CASSVAGLSYNSPLHF	TGTGCCAGCAGTGTGGCTGGCTTATCCTATAATTCACCCCTCCACTTT
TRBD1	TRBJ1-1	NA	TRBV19	CASSTSGGLNTEAFF	TGTGCCAGTAGTACCTCAGGGGGCCTGAACACTGAAGCTTTCTTT
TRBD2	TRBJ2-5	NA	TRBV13	CASSLSGAGPYF	TGTGCCAGCAGCTTAAGCGGGGCAGGGCCTTACTTC
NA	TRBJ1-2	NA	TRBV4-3	CASSQDWNSYYGYTF	TGCGCCAGCAGCCAAGATTGGAACAGCTACTATGGCTACACCTTC
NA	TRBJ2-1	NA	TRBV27	CASSSLFTEVF	TGTGCCAGCAGTTCACTATTCACGGAGGTCTTC
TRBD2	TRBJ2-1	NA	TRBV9	CASSPWTSTEQFF	TGTGCCAGCAGCCCTTGGACTAGCACTGAGCAGTTCTTC
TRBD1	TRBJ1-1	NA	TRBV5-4	CASSLGDRVNTEAFF	TGTGCCAGCAGCTTGGGCGACAGGGTGAACACTGAAGCTTTCTTT
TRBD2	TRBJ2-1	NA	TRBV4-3	CASSVRLAGTYNEQFF	TGCGCCAGCAGCGTCCGACTAGCGGGGACTTACAATGAGCAGTTCTTC
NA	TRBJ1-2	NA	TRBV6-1	CASSGTANYGYTF	TGTGCCAGCAGTGGGACAGCTAACTATGGCTACACCTTC
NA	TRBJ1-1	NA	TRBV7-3	CASSLGQNTEAFF	TGTGCCAGCAGCTTGGGGCAAAACACTGAAGCTTTCTTT
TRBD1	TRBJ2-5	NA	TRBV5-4	CASSTDREETQYF	TGTGCCAGCAGCACGGACAGGGAAGAGACCCAGTACTTC
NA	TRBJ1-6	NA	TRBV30	CAWSVGSGDSPLHF	TGTGCCTGGAGTGTAGGATCAGGGGATTCACCCCTCCACTTT
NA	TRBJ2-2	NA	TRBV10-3	CAMEGGTGELFF	TGTGCCATGGAGGGTGGCACCGGGGAGCTGTTTTTT
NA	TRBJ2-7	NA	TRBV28	CASRDTGYEQYF	TGTGCCAGCAGGGACACAGGGTACGAGCAGTACTTC
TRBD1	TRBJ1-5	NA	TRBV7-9	CASSTTGGLVQPQHF	TGTGCCAGCAGCACAACAGGGGGGTTGGTTCAGCCCCAGCATTTT
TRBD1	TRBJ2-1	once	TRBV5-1	CASTPTGGGEQFF	TGCGCCAGCACCCCCACAGGGGGTGGTGAGCAGTTCTTC
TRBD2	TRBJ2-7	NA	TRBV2	CASSEAQRGSHEQYF	TGTGCCAGCAGTGAAGCCCAGCGGGGGTCCCACGAGCAGTACTTC
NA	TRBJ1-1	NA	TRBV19	CASRVYRAMNTEAFF	TGTGCCAGTAGAGTGTACAGGGCTATGAACACTGAAGCTTTCTTT
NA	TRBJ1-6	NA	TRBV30	CAWSDSWSSYNSPLHF	TGTGCCTGGTCGGACAGCTGGAGCTCCTATAATTCACCCCTCCACTTT
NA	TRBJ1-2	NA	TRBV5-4	CASSQSVNGYTF	TGTGCCAGCAGCCAGTCCGTTAATGGCTACACCTTC
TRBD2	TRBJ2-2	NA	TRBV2	CASRPRLAGENTGELFF	TGTGCCAGCAGACCCAGACTAGCGGGGGAGAACACCGGGGAGCTGTTTTTT
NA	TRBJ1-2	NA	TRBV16	CASSQYAGVNYGYTF	TGTGCCAGCAGCCAATACGCCGGGGTCAACTATGGCTACACCTTC
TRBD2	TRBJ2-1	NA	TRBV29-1	CSAVLGTSMISEQFF	TGCAGCGCCGTCCTCGGGACTAGTATGATTTCTGAGCAGTTCTTC
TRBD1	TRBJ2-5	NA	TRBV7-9	CASSLAQRGQGSETQYF	TGTGCCAGCAGCTTAGCGCAGCGGGGACAGGGTTCAGAGACCCAGTACTTC